Listed here are 8 T cell receptor beta chains from one sample, sequenced in a study of CD8+ T cells in alopecia areata. cDNA prepared by RNA extraction and subsequent reverse transcription served as the template for sequencing. The repertoire was sequenced with immunoSEQ multiplex PCR; TCRdb's copy has only in-frame clones and lacks some. This table holds some 240,000 clones, less than 75% found once. Treatment meaning: oral pan-JAK inhibitor, 5-10 mg twice daily. The input for sequencing was CD4+ T cells sorted from blood, taken at week 4, from a patient treated with tofacitinib. These receptors were taken from a human donor with alopecia areata.

The V and J genes are TRBV11-2 and TRBJ1-2; perhaps TRBD1 as D (5 bases). This CDR3 has 16 amino acids. Germline V gene lookup returns CDR1 SGHAT and CDR2 FQNNGV. Trimming stripped 0 bases from V and 3 bases from J, with 14 bases between. CDR3 in DNA: TGTGCCAGCAGCTTAGATCTCCAGGGAGGTGACTATGGCTACACCTTC. This translates into CASSLDLQGGDYGYTF.

V usage is TRBV6-5 and J usage is TRBJ1-2; 8 nucleotides agree with TRBD1. With V trimmed by 6 bases and J by 5 bases, 8 bases remained unmatched. This CDR3 comprises 14 residues. The germline V gene has CDR1 MNHEY and CDR2 SVGAGI. The chain's CDR3 is CASSKDRASYGYTF. CDR3 bases: TGTGCCAGCAGCAAGGACAGGGCGTCTTATGGCTACACCTTC.

V gene TRBV7-3 combines with J gene TRBJ1-5, with unresolved D. Trimming removed 5 bases from V and 5 bases from J, with 10 bases in between. This CDR3 has 13 residues. Germline V gene data show CDR1 as SGHTA and CDR2 as FQGTGA. CDR3 amino acids: CASSLGRHQPQHF. CDR3 in DNA: TGTGCCAGCAGCCTTGGGCGTCATCAGCCCCAGCATTTT.

The CDR3 coding sequence is TGCAGCGTCGACTCCTCAGGGAATGGGGAGACCCAGTACTTC. Translation gives CSVDSSGNGETQYF. This chain joins TRBV29-1 and TRBJ2-5, with TRBD1 as a possible D gene (5 bases). V lost 6 bases and J lost 5, with 19 bases in between. The CDR3 length is 14 residues. CDR1 SQVTM and CDR2 ANQGSEA come from the germline V gene.

This clone was seen once. This chain connects TRBV7-2 to TRBJ2-7; TRBD2 is a possible D gene (5 bases). V was shortened by 4 bases and J by 5 bases, with 9 bases between the two germline ends. CDR1 is SGHTA and CDR2 is FQGNSA in the germline V gene. The length of the CDR3 is 12 residues. In DNA form, the CDR3 reads TGTGCCAGCAGCTCGGGGTACGACGAGCAGTACTTC. This codes for CASSSGYDEQYF.

The chain carries TRBV6-6 and TRBJ1-4; D gene ambiguous. Trimming removed 2 bases at V and 5 bases at J, with 12 bases between. CDR1 is MNHNY and CDR2 is SVGAGI in the germline V gene (reference sequence). The CDR3 runs 15 residues. In DNA, the CDR3 is TGTGCCAGCAGTTACCTCGGGGTAGGGAATGAAAAACTGTTTTTT. It is translated as CASSYLGVGNEKLFF.

The V gene is TRBV5-1, the J gene TRBJ1-2; D gene uncertain. CDR1 is SGHRS and CDR2 is YFSETQ in the germline V gene. V lost 2 bases and J lost 6, with 17 bases in between. The CDR3 covers 15 residues. DNA of the CDR3: TGCGCCAGCAGCTTCGGAACAGCGGACGAAAATGGCTACACCTTC. Translating it yields CASSFGTADENGYTF.

The chain links TRBV30 to TRBJ2-3, with TRBD2 matching over 14 bases. The V gene end was trimmed by 1 base and the J gene end by 2 bases; junction bases not matched to a gene: 14. This CDR3 comprises 20 residues. In germline, CDR1 is GTSNPN, CDR2 SVGIG (reference sequence). CDR3 region: CAWSAARTSGGTGYTDTQYF. The CDR3 DNA reads as TGTGCCTGGAGTGCTGCGCGGACTAGCGGGGGGACAGGATACACAGATACGCAGTATTTT. The full variable domain, its missing parts supplied by reference TRBV30 and TRBJ2-3, is SQTIHQWPATLVQPVGSPLSLECTVEGTSNPNLYWYRQAAGRGLQLLFYSVGIGQISSEVPQNLSASRPQDRQFILSSKKLLLSDSGFYLCAWSAARTSGGTGYTDTQYFGPGTRLTVL.